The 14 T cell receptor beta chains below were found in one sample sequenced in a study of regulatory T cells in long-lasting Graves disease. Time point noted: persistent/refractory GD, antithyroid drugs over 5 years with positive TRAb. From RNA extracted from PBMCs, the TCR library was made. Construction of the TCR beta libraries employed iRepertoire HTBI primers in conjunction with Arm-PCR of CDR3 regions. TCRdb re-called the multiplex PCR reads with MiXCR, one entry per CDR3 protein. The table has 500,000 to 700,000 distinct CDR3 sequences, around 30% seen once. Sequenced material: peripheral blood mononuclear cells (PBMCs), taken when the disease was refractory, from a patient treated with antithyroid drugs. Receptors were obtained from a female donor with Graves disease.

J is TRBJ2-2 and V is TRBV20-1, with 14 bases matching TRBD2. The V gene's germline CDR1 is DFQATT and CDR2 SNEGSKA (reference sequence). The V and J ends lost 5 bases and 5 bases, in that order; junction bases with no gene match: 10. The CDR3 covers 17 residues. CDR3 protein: CSAFPGLAGEGTGELFF. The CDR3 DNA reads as TGCAGTGCTTTTCCGGGACTAGCGGGAGAGGGTACCGGGGAGCTGTTTTTT.

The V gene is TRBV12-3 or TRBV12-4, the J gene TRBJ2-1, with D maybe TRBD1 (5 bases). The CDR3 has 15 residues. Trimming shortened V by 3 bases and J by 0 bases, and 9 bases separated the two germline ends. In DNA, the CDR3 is TGTGCCAGCAGTTTTAGGCAGGGCTCCTACAATGAGCAGTTCTTC. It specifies CASSFRQGSYNEQFF.

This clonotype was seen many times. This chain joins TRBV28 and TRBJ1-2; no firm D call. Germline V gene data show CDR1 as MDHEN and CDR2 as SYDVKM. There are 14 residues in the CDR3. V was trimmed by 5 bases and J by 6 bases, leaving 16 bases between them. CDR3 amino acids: CASSPRSQRDGYTF. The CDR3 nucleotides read TGTGCCAGCAGTCCCCGGAGTCAGAGGGATGGCTACACCTTC.

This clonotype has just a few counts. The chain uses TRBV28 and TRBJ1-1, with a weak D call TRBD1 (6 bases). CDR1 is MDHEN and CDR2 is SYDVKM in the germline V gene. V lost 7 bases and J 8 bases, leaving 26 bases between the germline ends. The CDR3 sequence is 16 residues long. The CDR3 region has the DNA TGTGCCAGCAAGAAGAGGGGGGGTACCTCCGGCGGCGAAGCTTTCTTT. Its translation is CASKKRGGTSGGEAFF.

The CDR3 reads CASSIQGQNYGYTF. Here the CDR3 DNA reads TGTGCCAGCAGCATCCAGGGACAGAACTATGGCTACACCTTC. The rearrangement links TRBV3-1 to TRBJ1-2; 7 nucleotides line up with TRBD1. The CDR3 loop spans 14 amino acids. The V and J ends lost 5 bases and 2 bases, in that order; junction bases with no gene match: 5. Per the germline V gene, CDR1 is LGHDT and CDR2 is YNNKEL (reference sequence). The full variable domain, with the rest looked up from reference TRBV3-1 and TRBJ1-2, is DTAVSQTPKYLVTQMGNDKSIKCEQNLGHDTMYWYKQDSKKFLKIMFSYNNKELIINETVPNRFSPKSPDKAHLNLHINSLELGDSAVYFCASSIQGQNYGYTFGSGTRLTVV.

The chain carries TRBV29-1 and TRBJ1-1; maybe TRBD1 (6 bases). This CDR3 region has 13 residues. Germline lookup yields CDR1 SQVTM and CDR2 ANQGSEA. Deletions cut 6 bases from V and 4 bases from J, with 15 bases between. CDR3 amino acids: CSVGAGAGTEAFF. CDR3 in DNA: TGCAGCGTAGGAGCGGGGGCGGGCACTGAAGCTTTCTTT.

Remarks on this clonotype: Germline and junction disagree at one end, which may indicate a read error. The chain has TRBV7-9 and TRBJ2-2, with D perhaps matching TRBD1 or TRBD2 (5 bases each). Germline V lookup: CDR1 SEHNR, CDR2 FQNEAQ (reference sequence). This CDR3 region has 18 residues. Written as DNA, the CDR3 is TGTGCCAGCAGCTTAGGGTGGGCAGGGTCGGCGAACACCGGGAAGCTGTTTTTT. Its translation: CASSLGWAGSANTGKLFF.

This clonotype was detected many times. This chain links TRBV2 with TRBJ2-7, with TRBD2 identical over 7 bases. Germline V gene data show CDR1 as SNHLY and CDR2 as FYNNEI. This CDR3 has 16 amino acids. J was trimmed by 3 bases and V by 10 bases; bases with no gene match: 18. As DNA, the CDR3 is TGTGCCATCCTACTCCGAAGAGGCGGGAGAGGCTACGAGCAGTACTTC. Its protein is CAILLRRGGRGYEQYF.

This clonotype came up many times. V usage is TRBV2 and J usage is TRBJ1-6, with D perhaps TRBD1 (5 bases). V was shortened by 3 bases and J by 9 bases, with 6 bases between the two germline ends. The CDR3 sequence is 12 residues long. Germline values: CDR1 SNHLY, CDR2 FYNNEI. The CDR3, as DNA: TGTGCCAGCAGTGACGGGGGTTCACCCCTCCACTTT. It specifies CASSDGGSPLHF.

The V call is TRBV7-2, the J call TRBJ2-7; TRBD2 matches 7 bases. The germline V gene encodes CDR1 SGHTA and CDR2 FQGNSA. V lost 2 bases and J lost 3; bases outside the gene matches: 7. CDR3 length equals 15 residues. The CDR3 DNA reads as TGTGCCAGCAGCTTACAAAGGGACTACAGCTACGAGCAGTACTTC. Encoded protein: CASSLQRDYSYEQYF. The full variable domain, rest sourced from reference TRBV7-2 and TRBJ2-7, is GAGVSQSPSNKVTEKGKDVELRCDPISGHTALYWYRQSLGQGLEFLIYFQGNSAPDKSGLPSDRFSAERTGGSVSTLTIQRTQQEDSAVYLCASSLQRDYSYEQYFGPGTRLTVT.

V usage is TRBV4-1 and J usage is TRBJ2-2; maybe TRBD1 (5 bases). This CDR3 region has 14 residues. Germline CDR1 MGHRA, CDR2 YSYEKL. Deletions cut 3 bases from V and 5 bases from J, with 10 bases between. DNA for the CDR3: TGCGCCAGCAGCCAGGCAGGGTATACCGGGGAGCTGTTTTTT. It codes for CASSQAGYTGELFF.

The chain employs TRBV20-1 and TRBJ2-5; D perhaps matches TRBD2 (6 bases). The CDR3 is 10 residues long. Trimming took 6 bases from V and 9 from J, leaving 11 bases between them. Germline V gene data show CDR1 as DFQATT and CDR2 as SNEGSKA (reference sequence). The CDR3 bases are TGCAGTGCAAGGAGGGGTTCCCAGTACTTC. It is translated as CSARRGSQYF.

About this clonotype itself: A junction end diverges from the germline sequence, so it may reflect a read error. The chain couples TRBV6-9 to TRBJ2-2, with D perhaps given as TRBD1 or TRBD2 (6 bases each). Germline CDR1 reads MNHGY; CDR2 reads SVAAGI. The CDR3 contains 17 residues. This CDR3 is CAGSYPGALANTGELFF. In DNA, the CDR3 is TGTGCCGGCAGTTATCCGGGGGCATTAGCGAACACCGGGGAGCTGTTTTTT.

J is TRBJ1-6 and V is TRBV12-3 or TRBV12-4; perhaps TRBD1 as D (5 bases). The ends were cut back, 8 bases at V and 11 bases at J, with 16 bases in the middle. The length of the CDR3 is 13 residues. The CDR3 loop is CASGLSGGTPLHF. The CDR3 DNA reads TGTGCCAGCGGTCTATCTGGGGGGACACCCCTCCACTTT.